These T cell receptor beta chains were read from a single sample in a study of shared clonotypes between healthy human individuals. Profiled with immunoSEQ multiplex PCR; TCRdb holds only in-frame clones, not every one. The profile shows about 820,000 clones, about 91% of them singletons. Sequenced: naive CD8+ T cells sorted from blood. All receptors come from a man aged 25-40 years in good health. The CDR3 runs from the conserved cysteine through the conserved F or W. A D gene is named only where the DNA matches it firmly. For some rows the clone size is stated as once, few or many, or as a class when expanded; others skip it.

CDR3aa: CASSQETGSPYEQYF; CDR3nt: TGCGCCAGCAGCCAAGAGACAGGGTCCCCCTACGAGCAGTACTTC; j_gene: TRBJ2-7; abundance: .; d_gene: TRBD1; v_gene: TRBV4-1
CDR3aa: CASSPETYEQYF; CDR3nt: TGTGCCAGCTCACCAGAGACGTACGAGCAGTACTTC; j_gene: TRBJ2-7; abundance: .; d_gene: .; v_gene: TRBV18
CDR3aa: CASSKGTSGNTIYF; CDR3nt: TGTGCCAGCAGCAAAGGGACCTCTGGAAACACCATATATTTT; j_gene: TRBJ1-3; abundance: few; d_gene: .; v_gene: TRBV7-2
CDR3aa: CASSSGTSGNTDTQYF; CDR3nt: TGTGCCAGCAGCTCGGGGACTAGCGGGAACACAGATACGCAGTATTTT; j_gene: TRBJ2-3; abundance: .; d_gene: TRBD2; v_gene: TRBV7-9
CDR3aa: CASSPYSNEQFF; CDR3nt: TGTGCCAGCAGTCCTTACTCCAATGAGCAGTTCTTC; j_gene: TRBJ2-1; abundance: medium-sized; d_gene: .; v_gene: TRBV28
CDR3aa: CASSLGGPDRGTEAFF; CDR3nt: TGTGCCAGCAGTTTGGGTGGTCCGGACAGGGGCACTGAAGCTTTCTTT; j_gene: TRBJ1-1; abundance: .; d_gene: TRBD1; v_gene: TRBV27
CDR3aa: CAISESLGNQPQHF; CDR3nt: TGTGCCATCAGTGAGTCCCTCGGTAATCAGCCCCAGCATTTT; j_gene: TRBJ1-5; abundance: .; d_gene: .; v_gene: TRBV10-3
CDR3aa: CASSVFRGFGLAGTDTQYF; CDR3nt: TGTGCCAGCAGTGTTTTCCGGGGCTTCGGACTAGCGGGCACAGATACGCAGTATTTT; j_gene: TRBJ2-3; abundance: .; d_gene: TRBD2; v_gene: TRBV6-1
CDR3aa: CASSPQGQSYEQYF; CDR3nt: TGTGCCAGCTCACCACAGGGACAGTCCTACGAGCAGTACTTC; j_gene: TRBJ2-7; abundance: .; d_gene: TRBD1; v_gene: TRBV18
CDR3aa: CASSEGPDRARDTEAFF; CDR3nt: TGTGCCAGCAGTGAAGGCCCCGACAGGGCGAGGGACACTGAAGCTTTCTTT; j_gene: TRBJ1-1; abundance: .; d_gene: TRBD1; v_gene: TRBV25-1
CDR3aa: CSVEGTGSSYEQYF; CDR3nt: TGCAGCGTTGAGGGAACAGGGAGCTCCTACGAGCAGTACTTC; j_gene: TRBJ2-7; abundance: .; d_gene: .; v_gene: TRBV29-1
CDR3aa: CASSPLSGYEQYF; CDR3nt: TGTGCCAGCAGTCCCCTGAGCGGGTACGAGCAGTACTTC; j_gene: TRBJ2-7; abundance: .; d_gene: .; v_gene: TRBV28
CDR3aa: CASSFNKPFRGPYSYEQYF; CDR3nt: TGTGCCAGCAGCTTTAACAAGCCTTTCAGGGGGCCTTACTCCTACGAGCAGTACTTC; j_gene: TRBJ2-7; abundance: .; d_gene: TRBD1; v_gene: TRBV7-8
CDR3aa: CATSPSAGGPDTGELFF; CDR3nt: TGCGCCACCTCTCCTTCAGCGGGAGGGCCTGACACCGGGGAGCTGTTTTTT; j_gene: TRBJ2-2; abundance: .; d_gene: TRBD2; v_gene: TRBV5-1
CDR3aa: CASSLISGQETQYF; CDR3nt: TGTGCCAGCAGTTTAATTAGCGGCCAAGAGACCCAGTACTTC; j_gene: TRBJ2-5; abundance: .; d_gene: .; v_gene: TRBV27
CDR3aa: CASRPNQDGTGEAYF; CDR3nt: TGTGCCAGCAGGCCTAACCAAGACGGAACGGGAGAGGCCTACTTC; j_gene: TRBJ2-5; abundance: .; d_gene: .; v_gene: TRBV28
CDR3aa: CASSPGQGYNEQFF; CDR3nt: TGTGCCAGCAGCCCTGGACAGGGCTACAATGAGCAGTTCTTC; j_gene: TRBJ2-1; abundance: .; d_gene: TRBD1; v_gene: TRBV7-2
CDR3aa: CASSYPLTTSASSYNEQFF; CDR3nt: TGTGCCAGCAGCTACCCGTTAACGACTAGCGCGAGCTCCTACAATGAGCAGTTCTTC; j_gene: TRBJ2-1; abundance: .; d_gene: TRBD2; v_gene: TRBV7-9
CDR3aa: CASSFGSRANYGYTF; CDR3nt: TGTGCCAGCAGTTTTGGAAGTCGTGCTAACTATGGCTACACCTTC; j_gene: TRBJ1-2; abundance: .; d_gene: .; v_gene: TRBV28
CDR3aa: CASSIALLIFYGYTF; CDR3nt: TGTGCCAGCAGCATTGCCCTGCTAATTTTCTATGGCTACACCTTC; j_gene: TRBJ1-2; abundance: .; d_gene: .; v_gene: TRBV5-8
CDR3aa: CATDGTSGEQYF; CDR3nt: TGTGCCACCGATGGGACTAGCGGGGAGCAGTACTTC; j_gene: TRBJ2-7; abundance: many; d_gene: TRBD2; v_gene: TRBV2
CDR3aa: CASSSRPWDTEAFF; CDR3nt: TGTGCCAGCAGTTCCAGGCCCTGGGACACTGAAGCTTTCTTT; j_gene: TRBJ1-1; abundance: .; d_gene: .; v_gene: TRBV28
CDR3aa: CASSNQQETQYF; CDR3nt: TGTGCCAGCAGTAATCAACAAGAGACCCAGTACTTC; j_gene: TRBJ2-5; abundance: .; d_gene: .; v_gene: TRBV27
CDR3aa: CASSLRTDYNEQFF; CDR3nt: TGTGCCAGCAGCTTAAGGACGGACTACAATGAGCAGTTCTTC; j_gene: TRBJ2-1; abundance: .; d_gene: .; v_gene: TRBV7-8
CDR3aa: CASSTGGGPYEQYF; CDR3nt: TGTGCCAGCAGCACAGGGGGCGGACCCTACGAGCAGTACTTC; j_gene: TRBJ2-7; abundance: .; d_gene: TRBD1; v_gene: TRBV27
CDR3aa: CASSREGTGDYEQYF; CDR3nt: TGTGCCAGCAGTCGGGAGGGGACAGGGGACTACGAGCAGTACTTC; j_gene: TRBJ2-7; abundance: .; d_gene: TRBD1; v_gene: TRBV25-1